This T cell receptor (beta chain) was observed in a study of human T cells and chemical hapten exposure. TCRdb recomputed calls from the RACE reads with MiXCR, one row per CDR3 protein. Of 250,000 or so distinct CDR3 sequences listed, approximately 7.5% were seen once; the top ten hold approximately 1.2%. Time point indicated: pre-sensitization, week 0. Described treatment: therapeutic diphenylcyclopropenone sensitization with weekly scalp DPC. Germline CDR1 SNHLY, CDR2 FYNNEI. This CDR3 is 19 amino acids long. The V and J ends lost 8 bases and 1 base, in that order; junction bases with no gene match: 16.

This TCR was sampled from a man younger than 35 with alopecia areata. Some clones in this sample may be carry-over from other donors' samples. Sequenced here: whole blood, sampled in connection with sensitization to the hapten diphenylcyclopropenone (DPC). This chain uses TRBV2 with TRBJ2-6; 8 bases line up with TRBD1. The CDR3 DNA sequence: TGTGCCAGCCTATCTCTGGCGACAGGGGTCTCTTCTGGGGCCAACGTCCTGACTTTC. Protein product: CASLSLATGVSSGANVLTF.